These T cell receptor beta chains were read from a single sample in a study of CD8+CD57+ T cells in acquired aplastic anemia. TCRdb recomputed calls from the reads with MiXCR, one row per CDR3 protein. The top ten hold around 12% of the sample, which has about 150,000 distinct CDR3 sequences, approximately 52% seen once. Sequenced: sorted CD4+, CD8+, or CD8+CD57+ T cells (not recorded which) from PBMCs. The receptors stem from a human donor with aplastic anemia. Each CDR3 is given with its conserved first and last residue. D genes are given only for firm matches. Expanded clones get a size class; other rows say once, few or many, or leave the size out.

>TRBJ1-1|TRBV5-6|many|.|12
CASSLGPGAAFF
TGTGCCAGCAGCCTAGGGCCCGGGGCGGCTTTCTTT
>TRBJ1-1|TRBV14|.|.|16
CASSPSWWAGNTEAFF
TGTGCCAGCAGCCCAAGTTGGTGGGCAGGGAACACTGAAGCTTTCTTT
>TRBJ2-7|TRBV24-1|.|.|13
CATSDPADYEQYF
TGTGCCACCAGTGATCCGGCAGACTACGAGCAGTACTTC
>TRBJ1-1|TRBV19|.|.|14
CASSLQGGNTEAFF
TGTGCCAGTAGTTTACAGGGTGGAAACACTGAAGCTTTCTTT
>TRBJ2-7|TRBV20-1|.|.|16
CSARDGIRDSTYEQYF
TGCAGTGCTAGAGATGGGATCCGGGATTCAACCTACGAGCAGTACTTC
>TRBJ2-7|TRBV13|.|.|17
CAGSLGAGAPRSGEQYF
TGTGCCGGCAGCCTAGGCGCAGGGGCACCTAGGTCGGGGGAGCAGTACTTC
>TRBJ1-5|TRBV19|.|.|16
CASSAIKILSNQPQHF
TGTGCCAGTAGCGCCATAAAGATTCTGAGCAATCAGCCCCAGCATTTT
>TRBJ1-5|TRBV5-1|.|.|14
CASSTTGEGQPQHF
TGCGCCAGCAGCACGACCGGTGAAGGGCAGCCCCAGCATTTT
>TRBJ2-7|TRBV7-6|many|TRBD1|15
CASSSPGQGDYEQYF
TGTGCCAGCAGCTCCCCGGGACAGGGGGATTACGAGCAGTACTTC
>TRBJ2-4|TRBV11-1|.|TRBD2|20
CASSLRGSSGGIIAKNIQYF
TGTGCCAGCAGCTTACGGGGTTCTAGCGGGGGGATCATAGCCAAAAACATTCAGTACTTC
>TRBJ2-7|TRBV6-5|many|TRBD1|15
CASSYSGQGAAEQYF
TGTGCCAGCAGTTACTCGGGGCAGGGGGCGGCCGAGCAGTACTTC
>TRBJ2-3|TRBV24-1|few|.|16
CATSLGTNINTDTQYF
TGTGCCACCAGTTTGGGGACAAATATCAACACAGATACGCAGTATTTT
>TRBJ1-3|TRBV14|.|.|13
CASSALGGNTIYF
TGTGCCAGCAGCGCCCTCGGTGGAAACACCATATATTTT
>TRBJ2-7|TRBV10-1|.|.|13
CASSESIPYEQYF
TGCGCCAGCAGTGAGTCGATTCCCTACGAGCAGTACTTC
>TRBJ2-3|TRBV2|.|.|14
CASKVGQSTDTQYF
TGTGCCAGCAAGGTGGGCCAGAGCACAGATACGCAGTATTTT
>TRBJ1-2|TRBV6-5|.|.|15
CASSSDIYRRGGYTF
TGTGCCAGCAGTTCGGACATATACAGGAGGGGTGGCTACACCTTC
>TRBJ2-1|TRBV20-1|.|.|12
CSAREATEAQFF
TGCAGTGCTAGAGAGGCTACAGAGGCTCAGTTCTTC
>TRBJ2-7|TRBV5-1|once|.|13
CASSLTVMREQYF
TGCGCCAGCAGCTTGACGGTCATGCGAGAGCAGTACTTC
>TRBJ1-5|TRBV12-3/TRBV12-4|.|.|12
CASRARGGPQHF
TGTGCCAGTCGTGCGAGAGGTGGGCCCCAGCATTTT
>TRBJ2-5|TRBV20-1|.|.|10
CSASTGTQYF
TGCAGTGCTAGTACCGGGACCCAGTACTTC
>TRBJ1-1|TRBV25-1|few|.|14
CASSGPTPNTEAFF
TGTGCCAGCAGTGGACCCACACCAAACACTGAAGCTTTCTTT
>TRBJ2-5|TRBV7-9|.|.|16
CANSLGRQPLGETQYF
TGTGCTAACAGCTTAGGAAGACAGCCTTTGGGAGAGACCCAGTACTTC
>TRBJ1-2|TRBV2|many|TRBD1|15
CASNSPQDRGYGYTF
TGTGCCAGCAATAGCCCCCAGGACAGGGGCTATGGCTACACCTTC
>TRBJ2-2|TRBV2|.|TRBD2|16
CASSVRAGGPIGELFF
TGTGCCAGCAGTGTAAGAGCGGGGGGGCCTATCGGGGAGCTGTTTTTT
>TRBJ2-1|TRBV27|few|TRBD2|17
CASSPRSGDFSYNEQFF
TGTGCCAGCAGTCCCCGTAGCGGGGATTTCTCCTACAATGAGCAGTTCTTC
>TRBJ2-7|TRBV2|.|TRBD1|14
CASRWTGTSYEQYF
TGTGCCAGCAGATGGACAGGCACCTCCTACGAGCAGTACTTC
>TRBJ1-1|TRBV19|.|.|13
CASSSLGGAEAFF
TGTGCCAGTAGTTCCCTCGGGGGGGCTGAAGCTTTCTTT
>TRBJ2-1|TRBV27|few|TRBD2|14
CASSKVPLAGGWFF
TGTGCCAGTTCAAAGGTCCCACTAGCGGGGGGATGGTTCTTC
>TRBJ2-5|TRBV10-3|few|.|15
CAISESYSRQETQYF
TGTGCCATCAGTGAGTCGTATAGTCGACAAGAGACCCAGTACTTC
>TRBJ1-2|TRBV20-1|.|TRBD1|14
CSAVTGTLDYGYTF
TGCAGTGCAGTGACAGGGACTTTGGACTATGGCTACACCTTC
>TRBJ2-7|TRBV20-1|.|.|13
CSARRTAFYEQYF
TGCAGTGCTAGAAGGACAGCATTCTACGAGCAGTACTTC
>TRBJ2-1|TRBV7-6|.|TRBD1|17
CASSLEAGDRGRNEQFF
TGTGCCAGCAGCTTAGAGGCGGGGGACAGGGGGCGAAATGAGCAGTTCTTC
>TRBJ2-7|TRBV6-1|many|.|14
CASSARDGLYEQYF
TGTGCCAGCAGTGCCCGGGACGGACTCTACGAGCAGTACTTC
>TRBJ2-3|TRBV9|many|TRBD2|15
CASTRGLGGTDTQYF
TGTGCCAGCACGCGGGGGTTGGGGGGCACAGATACGCAGTATTTT
>TRBJ2-7|TRBV10-3|.|TRBD2|13
CAIASGSSYEQYF
TGTGCCATCGCTAGCGGGAGCTCCTACGAGCAGTACTTC
>TRBJ2-7|TRBV5-1|many|.|14
CASSVQGNSYEQYF
TGCGCCAGCAGCGTCCAGGGCAACTCCTACGAGCAGTACTTC
>TRBJ2-5|TRBV20-1|few|.|16
CSATRRGRPIQETQYF
TGCAGTGCTACAAGACGAGGACGGCCCATCCAAGAGACCCAGTACTTC
>TRBJ1-1|TRBV19|many|TRBD1|16
CASSPGRQGMNTEAFF
TGTGCCAGTAGTCCGGGGCGACAGGGGATGAACACTGAAGCTTTCTTT
>TRBJ2-3|TRBV19|.|.|13
CASRTASTDTQYF
TGTGCCAGTAGGACGGCTAGCACAGATACGCAGTATTTT
>TRBJ2-7|TRBV2|.|.|11
CASRAGNEQYF
TGTGCCAGCAGGGCAGGGAATGAGCAGTACTTC
>TRBJ1-4|TRBV10-3|.|.|14
CAISESAGSEKLFF
TGTGCCATCAGTGAGTCGGCAGGGAGCGAAAAACTGTTTTTT
>TRBJ1-1|TRBV10-3|.|.|13
CAISTREGTEAFF
TGTGCCATCAGCACCAGGGAGGGAACTGAAGCTTTCTTT
>TRBJ1-6|TRBV12-3/TRBV12-4|once|.|15
CASSLGGRLNSPLHF
TGTGCCAGCAGTCTAGGGGGACGGTTGAATTCACCCCTCCACTTT
>TRBJ1-1|TRBV29-1|.|.|13
CSVCGRMNTEAFF
TGCAGCGTTTGTGGGCGGATGAACACTGAAGCTTTCTTT